This TCR beta chain was sequenced for a study of T cells in Graves' hyperthyroidism and ophthalmopathy. The CDR3 runs 15 residues. V was cut by 2 bases and J by 0 bases, with 8 bases left in between. Fresh peripheral blood, around 9.2 ml of it, supplied the PBMCs. Regions amplified from RNA transcripts were the TCR beta CDR3 regions. Primed by the HTBI set, a first-round RT-PCR was run on the TCR CDR3. TCRdb ran MiXCR on the multiplex PCR reads and lists one entry per CDR3 protein. The sample yields 450,000 to 650,000 distinct CDR3 sequences, 17% seen once. This clonotype showed up many times. The sequence derives from a woman younger than 30 with Graves' ophthalmopathy. Sequences were obtained from blood. The chain joins TRBV12-3 or TRBV12-4 to TRBJ1-3; D is unresolved. The chain's CDR3 is CASSLTQTSGNTIYF. CDR3 coding DNA: TGTGCCAGCAGTTTAACCCAAACCTCTGGAAACACCATATATTTT.